This TCR beta chain was found in a study of blood T cell repertoires in COVID-19. Study context: Material from acute and convalescent COVID-19 was sourced from the United States, Italy and Spain. In each case, the material was cDNA or gDNA derived from T cells, B-cell-depleted T cells, or PBMCs.

Original data processing: Nucleated cell counts were estimated from reference gene primer amplification. The data were produced by immunoSEQ multiplex PCR, yet TCRdb's version contains in-frame clones alone and is incomplete. Clone size and V and J calls were adopted from that table, with D and trimming inferred from the DNA. The table records tens of thousands of clones, 75% to 85% of them present only once. The CDR3 is 12 amino acids. The V gene lost 2 bases and the J gene lost 7 bases, with 5 bases spanning the gap. The V and J genes are TRBV12-3 or TRBV12-4 and TRBJ2-2; the D is unclear. The sequence was obtained from a human donor in a cohort sampled during active COVID-19. The sample was peripheral blood. CDR3 loop: CASSLISGELFF. CDR3 nucleotide sequence: TGTGCCAGCAGTTTAATTAGCGGGGAGCTGTTTTTT.